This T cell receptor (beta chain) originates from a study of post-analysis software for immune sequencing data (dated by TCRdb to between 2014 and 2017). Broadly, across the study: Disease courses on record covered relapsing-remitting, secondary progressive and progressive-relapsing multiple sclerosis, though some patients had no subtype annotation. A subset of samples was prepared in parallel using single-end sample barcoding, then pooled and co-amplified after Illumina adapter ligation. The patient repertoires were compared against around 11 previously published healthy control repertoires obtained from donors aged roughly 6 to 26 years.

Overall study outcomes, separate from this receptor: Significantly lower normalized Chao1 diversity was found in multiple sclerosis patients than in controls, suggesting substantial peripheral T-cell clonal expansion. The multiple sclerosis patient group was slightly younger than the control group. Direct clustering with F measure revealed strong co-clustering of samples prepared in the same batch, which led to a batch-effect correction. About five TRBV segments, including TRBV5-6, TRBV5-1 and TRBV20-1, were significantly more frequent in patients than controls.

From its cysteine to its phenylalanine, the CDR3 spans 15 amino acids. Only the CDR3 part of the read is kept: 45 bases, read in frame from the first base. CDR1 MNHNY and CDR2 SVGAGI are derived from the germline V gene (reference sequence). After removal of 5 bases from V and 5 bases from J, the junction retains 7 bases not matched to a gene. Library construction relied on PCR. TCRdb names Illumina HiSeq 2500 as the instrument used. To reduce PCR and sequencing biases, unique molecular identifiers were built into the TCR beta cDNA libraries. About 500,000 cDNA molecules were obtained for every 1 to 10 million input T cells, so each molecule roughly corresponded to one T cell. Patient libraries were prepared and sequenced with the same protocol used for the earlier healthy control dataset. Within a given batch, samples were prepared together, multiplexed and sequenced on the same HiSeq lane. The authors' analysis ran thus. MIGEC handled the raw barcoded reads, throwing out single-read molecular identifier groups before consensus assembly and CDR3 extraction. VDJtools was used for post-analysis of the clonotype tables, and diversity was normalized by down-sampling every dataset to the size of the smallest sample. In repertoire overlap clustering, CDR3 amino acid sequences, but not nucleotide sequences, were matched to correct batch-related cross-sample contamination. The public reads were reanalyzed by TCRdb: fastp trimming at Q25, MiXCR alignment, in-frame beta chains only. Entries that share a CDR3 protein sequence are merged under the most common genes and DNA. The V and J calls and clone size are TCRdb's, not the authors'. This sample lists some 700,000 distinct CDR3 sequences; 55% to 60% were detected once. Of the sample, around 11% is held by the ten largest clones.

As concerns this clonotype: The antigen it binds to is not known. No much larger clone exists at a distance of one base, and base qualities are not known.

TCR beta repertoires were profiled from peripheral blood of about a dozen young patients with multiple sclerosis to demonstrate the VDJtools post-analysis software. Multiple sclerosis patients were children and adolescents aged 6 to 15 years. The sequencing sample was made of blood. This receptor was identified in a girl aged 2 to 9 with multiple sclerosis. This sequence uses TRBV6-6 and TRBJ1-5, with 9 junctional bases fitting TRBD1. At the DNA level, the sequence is TGTGCCAGCAGTGCCCGGGACAGGGTCCATCAGCCCCAGCATTTT. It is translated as CASSARDRVHQPQHF.